These 10 T cell receptor beta chains share one sample of origin, sequenced in a study of T cell repertoires in cytomegalovirus infection. These receptors have no identified antigens. TCRdb re-called the reads with MiXCR, one entry per CDR3 protein. The repertoire consists of 700,000 to 850,000 distinct CDR3 sequences, with 30% to 35% occurring once and the leading ten covering approximately 13%. Sequenced material: cultured CD8+ T cells from PBMCs, taken from culture after CMV antigen stimulation. The origin of the receptors is a human donor in good health (CMV status not recorded). Some clones in this sample may be carry-over from other donors' samples.

This clonotype was picked up a small number of times. This chain links TRBV7-2 with TRBJ1-2; D is ambiguous. Trimming removed 8 bases from V and 8 bases from J, with 15 bases in between. CDR3 length: 12 amino acids. Germline CDR1 reads SGHTA; CDR2 reads FQGNSA. The CDR3 sequence is CASLGRVGGYTF. As DNA, the CDR3 is TGTGCCAGCTTGGGGAGGGTAGGCGGCTACACCTTC.

This chain uses TRBV5-1 with TRBJ2-7, with TRBD2 matching 12 bases. V lost 0 bases to trimming and J lost 2 bases; unmatched junction nucleotides: 12. This CDR3 region has 19 residues. The germline V gene encodes CDR1 SGHRS and CDR2 YFSETQ. CDR3 nucleotide sequence: TGCGCCAGCAGCTTGGAATCGGACACCTGGACTAGCGGGGCCTACGAGCAGTACTTC. This codes for CASSLESDTWTSGAYEQYF. Supplemented by reference TRBV5-1 and TRBJ2-7, the full variable domain reads KAGVTQTPRYLIKTRGQQVTLSCSPISGHRSVSWYQQTPGQGLQFLFEYFSETQRNKGNFPGRFSGRQFSNSRSEMNVSTLELGDSALYLCASSLESDTWTSGAYEQYFGPGTRLTVT.

The chain recombines TRBV7-4 with TRBJ1-1; no definite D call. Trimming pared 8 bases from V and 1 base from J, leaving 14 bases between. The CDR3 contains 14 residues. Germline V gene data show CDR1 as SGHVT and CDR2 as SQSDAQ. DNA for the CDR3: TGTGCCAGCGAACATACCGGGGAGAACACTGAAGCTTTCTTT. It specifies CASEHTGENTEAFF.

This clonotype was detected a few times. The chain employs TRBV7-8 and TRBJ1-1; no clear D. The V end lost 0 bases, the J end lost 3 bases, and 11 bases lay between the germline ends. This CDR3 contains 15 residues. Germline loops: CDR1 SGHVS, CDR2 FQNEAQ. The CDR3: CASSLAGVTDTEAFF. As DNA, the CDR3 is TGTGCCAGCAGCTTAGCCGGGGTTACGGACACTGAAGCTTTCTTT.

Only a few counts were recorded for this clonotype. The gene calls are TRBV2 and TRBJ2-1; 7 bases are shared with TRBD2. Per germline, CDR1 SNHLY and CDR2 FYNNEI. The CDR3 is 15 amino acids. With 4 bases clipped from V and 4 bases from J, the junction kept 7 bases outside the gene matches. CDR3 protein: CASSGTRRRYNEQFF. The CDR3 nucleotides are TGTGCCAGCAGTGGGACTAGAAGAAGGTACAATGAGCAGTTCTTC. The full variable domain, in which reference TRBV2 and TRBJ2-1 provide the parts outside the CDR3, is EPEVTQTPSHQVTQMGQEVILRCVPISNHLYFYWYRQILGQKVEFLVSFYNNEISEKSEIFDDQFSVERPDGSNFTLKIRSTKLEDSAMYFCASSGTRRRYNEQFFGPGTRLTVL.

The V gene is TRBV2, the J gene TRBJ1-5; D not resolved. V lost 7 bases, J lost 8 bases, and 9 bases lay in between. The length of the CDR3 is 11 residues. The germline gives CDR1 SNHLY, CDR2 FYNNEI. The CDR3, as DNA: TGTGCCAGCATCCGAAGGGAGCCCCAGCATTTT. This translates into CASIRREPQHF.

V is TRBV7-9 and J is TRBJ2-5; no definite D call. The CDR3 is made up of 16 amino acids. The V gene lost 5 bases and the J gene lost 0 bases, with 16 bases spanning the gap. CDR1 and CDR2 from the germline V gene are SEHNR and FQNEAQ (reference sequence). CDR3 amino acids: CASSTWADKNQETQYF. CDR3 DNA: TGTGCCAGCAGCACTTGGGCGGATAAAAACCAAGAGACCCAGTACTTC.

This clonotype was seen at least ten times. The chain combines TRBV7-2 with TRBJ1-6; D not resolved. CDR3 length equals 14 residues. Germline-derived CDR1 and CDR2 are SGHTA and FQGNSA. Trimming stripped 4 bases from V and 7 bases from J, with 11 bases between. The CDR3 DNA reads TGTGCCAGCAGCTCCGTCGGGCCCAATTCACCCCTCCACTTT. Translating gives CASSSVGPNSPLHF.

A few counts support this clonotype. This chain connects TRBV7-9 to TRBJ2-7, with D perhaps TRBD1 or TRBD2 (5 bases each). Germline V gene sequence: CDR1 SEHNR, CDR2 FQNEAQ (reference sequence). The V and J ends lost 5 bases and 3 bases respectively, with 29 bases between them. The CDR3 is 19 residues long. The DNA for the CDR3 is TGTGCCAGCAGCCGCGAAAGCTCGGGGCGCGGCATTCAACGCTACGAGCAGTACTTC. It codes for CASSRESSGRGIQRYEQYF.

The chain combines TRBV19 with TRBJ1-1; TRBD1 matches 7 bases. The V gene end was trimmed by 2 bases and the J gene end by 0 bases; junction bases not matched to a gene: 3. In germline, CDR1 is LNHDA, CDR2 SQIVND (reference sequence). The CDR3 covers 15 residues. This chain's CDR3 is CASSITGAMNTEAFF. DNA for the CDR3: TGTGCCAGTAGTATAACAGGGGCCATGAACACTGAAGCTTTCTTT.